A single sample gave rise to the 17 T cell receptor beta chains below, sequenced in a study of neurological immune-mediated disorders. TCRdb recomputed calls from the 5' RACE reads with MiXCR, one row per CDR3 protein. The data show about 87,000 distinct CDR3 sequences, 3% to 4.5% seen once. The specimen sequenced was PBMCs. The receptor set was obtained from a woman between 50 and 59 years old with multiple sclerosis.

Ten or more counts support this clonotype. V usage is TRBV4-3 and J usage is TRBJ2-5; D is tentatively TRBD1 or TRBD2 (6 bases each). Trimming left V 0 bases short and J 5 bases short, with 10 bases between. The CDR3 runs 14 residues. Germline V CDR1 and CDR2: LGHNA, YSLEER. CDR3: CASSQEGGSETQYF. CDR3 DNA sequence: TGCGCCAGCAGCCAAGAGGGGGGCAGTGAGACCCAGTACTTC.

This clonotype was counted at least ten times. CDR3 nucleotides: TGTGCCAGCAGCTTAGCGGCGGGACAGGGATCTTACAATGAGCAGTTCTTC. This codes for CASSLAAGQGSYNEQFF. V usage is TRBV7-2 and J usage is TRBJ2-1; 9 positions agree with TRBD1. Germline V gene sequence: CDR1 SGHTA, CDR2 FQGNSA. The CDR3 consists of 17 residues. Unmatched junction bases numbered 7, after V lost 0 bases and J lost 4 bases.

This clonotype was recorded at least ten times. DNA of the CDR3: TGTGCCAGCAGAGACAGGGTGAACACTGAAGCTTTCTTT. Translating it yields CASRDRVNTEAFF. This chain uses TRBV6-6 with TRBJ1-1; 7 bases line up with TRBD1. CDR1 and CDR2 from the germline V gene are MNHNY and SVGAGI (reference sequence). J was trimmed by 0 bases and V by 6 bases; bases with no gene match: 1. CDR3 size: 13 residues.

Many counts were recorded for this clonotype. This chain uses TRBV11-2 with TRBJ2-7; TRBD2 matches 8 bases. V dropped 6 bases and J dropped 2; count of bases not matched to a gene: 21. The CDR3 consists of 19 residues. Germline-derived CDR1 and CDR2 are SGHAT and FQNNGV. The CDR3 DNA reads as TGTGCCAGCAGTCCAACCGGGACTAGATTTTTTGGCCTACCCTACGAGCAGTACTTC. As protein: CASSPTGTRFFGLPYEQYF.

This clonotype was detected ten times or more. The chain uses TRBV20-1 and TRBJ1-2; a weak D match, TRBD1 (6 bases). This CDR3 is built from 12 residues. The germline V gene encodes CDR1 DFQATT and CDR2 SNEGSKA (reference sequence). Trimming took 3 bases from V and 4 from J, leaving 9 bases between them. The CDR3 DNA sequence: TGCAGTGCTAGTCCAGGGGCCTATGGCTACACCTTC. Protein: CSASPGAYGYTF.

This clonotype was observed many times. The J gene is TRBJ2-6, the V gene TRBV6-2 or TRBV6-3, with 9 bases fitting TRBD1. V lost 2 bases to trimming and J lost 3 bases; unmatched junction nucleotides: 2. This CDR3 is built from 16 residues. Looked up from germline, CDR1 is MNHEY and CDR2 is SVGEGT. CDR3: CASSYNRGHGANVLTF. CDR3 DNA: TGTGCCAGCAGTTACAACAGGGGGCATGGGGCCAACGTCCTGACTTTC.

The CDR3 protein is CASSYTRRTSVADTQYF. CDR3 DNA sequence: TGTGCCAGCAGCTATACCCGGAGGACTAGCGTTGCAGATACGCAGTATTTT. The chain is built from TRBV7-8 and TRBJ2-3, with TRBD2 matching 9 bases. The CDR3 runs to 17 residues. The trim removed 4 bases at V and 4 bases at J, leaving 12 bases unmatched. Germline CDR1 and CDR2: SGHVS and FQNEAQ.

This clonotype was observed at least ten times. The chain couples TRBV5-1 to TRBJ2-1, with 8 bases lining up with TRBD2. Germline V gene lookup returns CDR1 SGHRS and CDR2 YFSETQ. The CDR3 has 15 residues. The V segment lost 7 bases and the J segment 5 bases; nucleotides outside the gene matches: 11. CDR3 in DNA: TGCGCCAGCCACCCGGGGGGGGGCACCCACAATGAGCAGTTCTTC. Its protein product is CASHPGGGTHNEQFF. The full variable domain, its missing parts supplied by reference TRBV5-1 and TRBJ2-1, is KAGVTQTPRYLIKTRGQQVTLSCSPISGHRSVSWYQQTPGQGLQFLFEYFSETQRNKGNFPGRFSGRQFSNSRSEMNVSTLELGDSALYLCASHPGGGTHNEQFFGPGTRLTVL.

This clonotype was recorded at least ten times. V and J are TRBV7-6 and TRBJ2-7; TRBD2 is a possible D gene (5 bases). CDR3 size: 15 residues. The germline V gene encodes CDR1 SGHVS and CDR2 FNYEAQ. V shed 5 bases and J shed 1 base, with 15 bases lying between them. The CDR3 loop reads CASSKEGSGSYEQYF. CDR3 coding DNA: TGTGCCAGCAGCAAAGAGGGTTCGGGGTCCTACGAGCAGTACTTC.

This clonotype was found many times. The V and J genes are TRBV4-1 and TRBJ2-2; 11 bases fit TRBD1. CDR3 length: 16 amino acids. CDR1 and CDR2 from the germline V gene are MGHRA and YSYEKL. The trim removed 5 bases at V and 3 bases at J, leaving 5 bases unmatched. The CDR3 reads CASSWPGQGDTGELFF. The CDR3 DNA follows: TGCGCCAGCAGCTGGCCGGGACAGGGGGACACCGGGGAGCTGTTTTTT.

V and J are TRBV20-1 and TRBJ2-7; no clear D. CDR1 DFQATT and CDR2 SNEGSKA come from the germline V gene (reference sequence). The V end was cut by 2 bases, the J end by 2 bases, with 22 bases between. This CDR3 spans 17 amino acids. CDR3 region: CSARIPSLGQTPYEQYF. In DNA, the CDR3 is TGCAGTGCTAGAATCCCCTCGTTGGGCCAAACCCCCTACGAGCAGTACTTC.

With regard to this clonotype: Sequence at one end of the junction differs from germline and may be a read error. The V gene is TRBV4-1, the J gene TRBJ1-6, with a possible D match to TRBD1 (6 bases). The V gene's germline CDR1 is MGHRA and CDR2 YSYEKL. The CDR3 consists of 12 residues. As DNA, the CDR3 is TGCGACAGCAGCAAAGGAGGGGGAACCCTCCACTTT. It encodes CDSSKGGGTLHF.

This clonotype was observed at least ten times. The chain links TRBV9 to TRBJ1-3; the D is unclear. The CDR3 runs 16 residues. V was pared by 1 base and J by 2 bases, with 13 bases between. The germline CDR1 and CDR2 sequences are SGDLS and YYNGEE. CDR3 DNA sequence: TGTGCCAGCAGCGTAACCGACCAAGCCGCTGGAAACACCATATATTTT. Translating it yields CASSVTDQAAGNTIYF.

This clonotype was counted ten times or more. The V call is TRBV20-1, the J call TRBJ1-1; D call uncertain. This CDR3 is built from 14 residues. The germline CDR1 and CDR2 sequences are DFQATT and SNEGSKA (reference sequence). Trimming removed 0 bases at V and 1 base at J, with 9 bases between. CDR3: CSARELNKNTEAFF. DNA for the CDR3: TGCAGTGCTAGAGAACTGAACAAGAACACTGAAGCTTTCTTT.

This clonotype was observed many times. This CDR3 is CASSVGLDSPLHF. The CDR3 DNA reads TGTGCCAGCAGCGTAGGGCTGGACTCACCCCTCCACTTT. The genes are TRBV9 and TRBJ1-6; D remains ambiguous. Germline CDR1 SGDLS, CDR2 YYNGEE. The length of the CDR3 is 13 residues. Deletions cut 0 bases from V and 10 bases from J, with 8 bases between.

In this sample, this clonotype turned up a few times. A clone one base away is much larger, so this may be a read error. V gene TRBV12-3 or TRBV12-4 combines with J gene TRBJ1-5, with no clear D. The CDR3 sequence is 13 residues long. CDR3 nucleotides: TGTGCCAGCAGTTTAGGTGGGCGTCAGCCCCAGAATTTT. Translation: CASSLGGRQPQNF.

This clonotype has at least ten counts. The gene calls are TRBV6-5 and TRBJ1-6; D gene unclear. The CDR3 spans 14 residues. CDR1 is MNHEY, CDR2 SVGAGI, per germline. Trimming shortened V by 0 bases and J by 7 bases, and 7 bases separated the two germline ends. As DNA, the CDR3 is TGTGCCAGCAGTTACTCGGATGGAAATTCACCCCTCCACTTT. Translated: CASSYSDGNSPLHF.